The next 3 T cell receptor beta chains were all read from a single sample in a study of T cells in localized non-small cell lung cancer. Only in-frame clones appear in the TCRdb table, and some are missing; sequencing was by immunoSEQ multiplex PCR. The sample lists over 25,000 clones, over 80% occurring once. The material was peripheral blood, obtained before any cancer treatment. The source of these receptors is an older male donor with stage I lung adenocarcinoma.

This rearrangement joins TRBV4-3 to TRBJ1-5; possibly TRBD1 for D (5 bases). The germline gives CDR1 LGHNA, CDR2 YSLEER. V lost 4 bases and J lost 5, with 9 bases in between. CDR3 length equals 13 residues. The CDR3 reads CASSRKQDQPQHF. The CDR3 DNA sequence: TGCGCCAGCAGCCGAAAACAGGATCAGCCCCAGCATTTT.

The chain couples TRBV7-2 to TRBJ1-3; tentatively, D is TRBD1 (6 bases). The CDR3 is 16 amino acids. V gave up 5 bases and J gave up 4 bases, with 18 bases separating them. CDR1 is SGHTA, CDR2 FQGNSA, per germline. The CDR3 sequence: CASSPTRGTEGNTIYF. The CDR3 coding sequence is TGTGCCAGCAGCCCAACAAGGGGGACGGAGGGAAACACCATATATTTT.

The chain employs TRBV7-9 and TRBJ2-3, with 16 bases matching TRBD2. V shed 5 bases and J 5 bases; nucleotides not matched to a gene: 10. This CDR3 contains 18 residues. Per the germline V gene, CDR1 is SEHNR and CDR2 is FQNEAQ (reference sequence). The CDR3 protein is CASSPPGLAGGPQDTQYF. For the CDR3, the DNA is TGTGCCAGCAGCCCGCCGGGACTAGCGGGGGGGCCTCAAGATACGCAGTATTTT.